The subject of this entry is one T cell receptor beta chain. It lacks a known antigen. Per-base qualities were not stored, and no clone one base away is much larger. This record belongs to a study of glioma-infiltrating T cells after dendritic cell vaccination (dated by TCRdb to the mid-2010s). At the level of the whole study: The cohort comprised roughly 15 glioblastoma patients from Phase I and II dendritic cell vaccination trials, 9 newly diagnosed and 6 with recurrent disease. Autologous tumor lysate-pulsed dendritic cell vaccination was administered to the patients between about 2002 and 2013. The vaccine was prepared from monocyte-derived dendritic cells that were cultured for 6 to 7 days with IL-4 and GM-CSF and then pulsed overnight with autologous tumor lysate. Each patient got three intradermal injections of the dendritic cell vaccine, spaced at biweekly intervals, in the arm below the axilla. Survival after dendritic cell vaccination was correlated with TCR sequencing metrics, including TIL content and tumor-blood repertoire overlap. Tumor-infiltrating lymphocyte content was quantified and tumor and blood repertoires were compared in dendritic cell-vaccinated glioblastoma patients by deep sequencing of TCR beta CDR3 regions. Overall study results and their limits: After dendritic cell vaccination, a higher estimated pretreatment TIL content predicted longer time to progression and overall survival. No direct relationship between TCR clonality and survival was found, suggesting that a diverse polyclonal response may matter. The response model built on TCR overlap across three groups was characterized as speculative, with prospective validation still needed. The cohort was small and heterogeneous, only a few patients had full blood and tumor sets, and even fewer had initial-recurrent tumor pairs.

The label giving this sample's time point can be read as: after dendritic cell vaccination, including at tumor progression/relapse. To be selected, patients needed enough residual fresh-frozen tumor tissue and more than two years of available survival data. None of the glioblastoma patients carried an isocitrate dehydrogenase mutation, although molecular status otherwise varied. PBMC were collected before vaccination, two weeks after the third vaccination, and at tumor progression if tumor progression occurred. The Qiagen DNeasy Blood extraction Kit was used to extract genomic DNA. Via the germline V gene (reference sequence), CDR1 is LNHDA and CDR2 SQIVND. The CDR3 contains 15 residues, cysteine and phenylalanine counted. Just the 45-base CDR3 DNA is kept, in frame starting at base 1. Germline trimming amounts to 0 bases on V and 5 bases on J, with 1 as the count of junction bases outside the gene matches.

TCRB CDR3 regions were amplified from 1.5 to 2 ug genomic DNA, or all available DNA if less, using the immunoSEQ assay. For multiplex PCR, 60 forward primers for TCR V beta segments and 13 reverse primers for J beta segments were used. Synthetic control templates were spiked into each sample at limiting dilution to estimate reads per starting template. Reads of 87 bp were generated by sequencing on the Illumina HiSeq System. The original methods were these. To remove PCR and sequencing errors, closely related sequences were merged with a nearest neighbor algorithm. TCR overlap was defined as the percentage of unique tumor TCR beta sequences that were also found in the peripheral blood of the same patient. The clones in this table, taken by TCRdb from immuneACCESS, are in-frame only. Not every clone is retained; where verified, under half of the shortfall comes from an unresolved V gene, and the cause of the rest is unknown. V and J calls and clone size are copied from that table; D and trimming were computed from the DNA. In all, the sample holds tens of thousands of clones, and around 90% of those were seen once. Together, the top ten hold more than 2% of the sample.

This TCR derives from a human donor with glioblastoma. Sequences were derived from blood, sampled after dendritic cell vaccination. The chain is encoded by TRBV19 joined to TRBJ2-3; 11 central bases correspond to TRBD1. The CDR3 loop reads CASSIEGQGGDTQYF. The bases are TGTGCCAGTAGTATAGAGGGACAGGGGGGAGATACGCAGTATTTT. The entire variable domain, with the stretches around the CDR3 drawn from the reference TRBV19 and TRBJ2-3 proteins, is DGGITQSPKYLFRKEGQNVTLSCEQNLNHDAMYWYRQDPGQGLRLIYYSQIVNDFQKGDIAEGYSVSREKKESFPLTVTSAQKNPTAFYLCASSIEGQGGDTQYFGPGTRLTVL.